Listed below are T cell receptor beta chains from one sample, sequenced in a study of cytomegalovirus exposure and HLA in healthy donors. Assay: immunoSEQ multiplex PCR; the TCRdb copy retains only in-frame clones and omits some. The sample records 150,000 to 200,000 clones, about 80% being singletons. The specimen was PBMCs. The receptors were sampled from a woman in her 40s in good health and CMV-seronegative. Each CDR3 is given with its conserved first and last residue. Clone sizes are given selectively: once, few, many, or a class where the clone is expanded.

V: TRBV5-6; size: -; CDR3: CASSFGNTEAFF
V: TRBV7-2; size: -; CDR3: CASSLPGISYEQYF
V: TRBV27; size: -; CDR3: CASSGQGPDTQYF
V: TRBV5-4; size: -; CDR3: CASSLAGQEETQYF
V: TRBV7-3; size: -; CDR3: CASSLEGGTHYNEQFF
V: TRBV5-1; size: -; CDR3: CASSPTGLAIPMYQETQYF
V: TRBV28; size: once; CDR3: CASSFPWGGRGGELFF
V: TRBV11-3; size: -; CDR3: CATLVAYEQYF
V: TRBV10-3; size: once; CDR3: CAISRDSYTDTQYF
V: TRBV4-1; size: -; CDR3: CASRIDRFSTDTQYF
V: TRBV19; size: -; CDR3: CASSPAGALEQYF
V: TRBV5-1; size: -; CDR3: CARPGVAGLVRSYEQYF
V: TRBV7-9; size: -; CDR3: CASSSLVQGGDNEQFF
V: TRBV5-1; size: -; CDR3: CASSLDDRMSEAFF
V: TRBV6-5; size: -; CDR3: CASSSGGTYGYTF
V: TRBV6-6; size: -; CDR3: CASNPQGTDQPQHF
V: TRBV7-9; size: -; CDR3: CASSFADRLNTEAFF
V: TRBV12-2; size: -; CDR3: CASRLGDETGTGSNQPQHF
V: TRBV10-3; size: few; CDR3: CAISDGQAGGRLHEQFF
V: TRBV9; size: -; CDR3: CASSVDWTSSSGELFF
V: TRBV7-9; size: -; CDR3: CASSLGLATHEQYF
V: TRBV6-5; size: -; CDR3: CASIPGSGNTIYF
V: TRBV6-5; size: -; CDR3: CASSSRGQGEQYF
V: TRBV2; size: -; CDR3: CASSETRPNYGYTF
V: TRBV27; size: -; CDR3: CASSRGQGKAFF
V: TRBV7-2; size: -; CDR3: CASSLSAGAQNEQFF
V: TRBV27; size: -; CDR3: CASSYRGLNTEAFF
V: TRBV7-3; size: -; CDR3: CASSASGASTDTQYF
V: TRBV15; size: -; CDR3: CATSRERYQPQHF
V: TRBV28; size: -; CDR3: CASRGTSGASTDTQYF
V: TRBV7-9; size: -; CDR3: CSSSITPSNYNSPLHF
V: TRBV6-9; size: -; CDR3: CASSRTQETYNEQFF
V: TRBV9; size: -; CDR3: CASSVAAGPGEQYF
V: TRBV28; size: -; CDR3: CASGGFNTRSYEQYF
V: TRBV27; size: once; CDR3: CASSMKRQGLNGYTF
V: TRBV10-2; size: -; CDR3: CASSDMGLEQFF
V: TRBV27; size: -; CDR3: CASSPAGVYGYTF
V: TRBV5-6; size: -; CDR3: CASSSLAESTDTQYF
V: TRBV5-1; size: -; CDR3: CASSLTSGDYEQYF
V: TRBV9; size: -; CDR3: CASSVGQNNEQFF
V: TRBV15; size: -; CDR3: CATSRDSLAGEEQYF
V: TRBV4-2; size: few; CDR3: CASSLTRDRDGELFF
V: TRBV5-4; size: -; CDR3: CASSLETGQNYGYTF
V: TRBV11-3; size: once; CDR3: CASTLNRGETQYF
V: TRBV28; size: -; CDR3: CASTYQASALGLMNTEAFF
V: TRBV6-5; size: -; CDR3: CASSYKERANEQFF
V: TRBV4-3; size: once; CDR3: CASSPGLAGHNEQFF
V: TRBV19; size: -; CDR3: CASIGGQKNTEAFF
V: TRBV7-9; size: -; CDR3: CASSSAGSNQPQHF
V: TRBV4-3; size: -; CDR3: CASSRRTSLTGTDTQYF